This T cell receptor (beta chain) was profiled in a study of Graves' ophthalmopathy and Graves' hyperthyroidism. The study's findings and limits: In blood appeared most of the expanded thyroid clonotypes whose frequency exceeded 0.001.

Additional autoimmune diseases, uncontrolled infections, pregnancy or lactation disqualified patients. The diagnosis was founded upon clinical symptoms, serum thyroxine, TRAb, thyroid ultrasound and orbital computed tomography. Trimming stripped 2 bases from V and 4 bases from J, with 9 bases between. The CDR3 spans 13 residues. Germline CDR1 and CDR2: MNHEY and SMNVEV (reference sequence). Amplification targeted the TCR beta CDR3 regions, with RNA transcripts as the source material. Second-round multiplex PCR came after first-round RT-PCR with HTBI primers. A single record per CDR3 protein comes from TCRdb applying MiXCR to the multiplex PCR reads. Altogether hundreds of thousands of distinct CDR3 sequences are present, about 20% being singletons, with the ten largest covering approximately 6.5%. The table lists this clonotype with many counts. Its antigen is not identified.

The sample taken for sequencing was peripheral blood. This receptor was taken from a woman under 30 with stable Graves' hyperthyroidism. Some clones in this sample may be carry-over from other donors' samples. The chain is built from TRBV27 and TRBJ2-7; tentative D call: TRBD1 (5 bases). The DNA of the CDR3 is TGTGCCAGCAGTTTAAAAGACAGTTACGAGCAGTACTTC. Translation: CASSLKDSYEQYF.